Detailed here is one T cell receptor (beta chain). The data were obtained in a study of blood T cell repertoires in COVID-19. Whole-study context: Collection of acute and convalescent COVID-19 samples took place in the United States, Italy and Spain. T cells, B-cell-depleted T cells, or PBMCs provided the cDNA or gDNA that served as material.

Per the germline V gene, CDR1 is SGHTA and CDR2 is FQGNSA. V lost 2 bases, J lost 5 bases, and 6 bases stayed unmatched. The CDR3 has 16 residues. The repertoire was sequenced with immunoSEQ multiplex PCR; TCRdb's copy has only in-frame clones and lacks some. Of 140,000 to 150,000 clones in the sample, over 75% were seen once. This receptor was taken from a human donor in a cohort sampled during active COVID-19. Sequenced material: peripheral blood. The chain is built from TRBV7-2 and TRBJ2-5; 12 nucleotides match TRBD2. The CDR3 sequence: CASSLQTSGGGETQYF. CDR3 in DNA: TGTGCCAGCAGCTTACAGACTAGCGGGGGAGGGGAGACCCAGTACTTC.